This T cell receptor beta chain was found in a study of T cells after yellow fever vaccination. This CDR3 is built from 15 residues. Looked up from germline, CDR1 is MNHEY and CDR2 is SVGAGI. Trimming took 2 bases from V and 6 from J; bases not matched to a gene: 5. The study made its TCR cDNA through 5'RACE template switching. That step introduced a universal primer site along with UMIs. TCRdb reanalysed the 5' RACE reads using MiXCR and keeps one entry per CDR3 protein. The data show some 340,000 distinct CDR3 sequences, with roughly 10% seen just once and over 3% held by the top ten. This clonotype was seen many times.

The TCR comes from a man between 18 and 35 years old who received the YFV17D yellow fever vaccine. Sequences were derived from CD4+ T cells sorted from PBMCs, sampled 45 days after the yellow fever booster vaccination. The rearrangement uses TRBV6-5 and TRBJ2-3; 10 nucleotides align to TRBD2. The CDR3 loop reads CASSYRAGGPDTQYF. CDR3 DNA: TGTGCCAGCAGTTACCGAGCGGGGGGGCCCGATACGCAGTATTTT.